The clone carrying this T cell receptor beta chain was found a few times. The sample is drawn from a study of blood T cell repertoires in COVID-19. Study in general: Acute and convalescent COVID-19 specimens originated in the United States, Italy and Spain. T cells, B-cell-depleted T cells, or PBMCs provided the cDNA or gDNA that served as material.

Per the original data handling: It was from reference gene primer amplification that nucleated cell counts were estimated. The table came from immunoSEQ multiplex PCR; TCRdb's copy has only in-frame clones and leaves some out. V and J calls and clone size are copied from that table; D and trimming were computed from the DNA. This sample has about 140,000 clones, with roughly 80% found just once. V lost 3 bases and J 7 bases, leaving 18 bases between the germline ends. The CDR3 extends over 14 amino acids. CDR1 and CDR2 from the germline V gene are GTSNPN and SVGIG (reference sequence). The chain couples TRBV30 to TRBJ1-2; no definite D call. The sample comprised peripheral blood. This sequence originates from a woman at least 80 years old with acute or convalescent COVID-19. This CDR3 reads CAWRGPGMSGGYTF. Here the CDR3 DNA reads TGTGCCTGGAGGGGTCCGGGGATGTCGGGTGGCTACACCTTC.